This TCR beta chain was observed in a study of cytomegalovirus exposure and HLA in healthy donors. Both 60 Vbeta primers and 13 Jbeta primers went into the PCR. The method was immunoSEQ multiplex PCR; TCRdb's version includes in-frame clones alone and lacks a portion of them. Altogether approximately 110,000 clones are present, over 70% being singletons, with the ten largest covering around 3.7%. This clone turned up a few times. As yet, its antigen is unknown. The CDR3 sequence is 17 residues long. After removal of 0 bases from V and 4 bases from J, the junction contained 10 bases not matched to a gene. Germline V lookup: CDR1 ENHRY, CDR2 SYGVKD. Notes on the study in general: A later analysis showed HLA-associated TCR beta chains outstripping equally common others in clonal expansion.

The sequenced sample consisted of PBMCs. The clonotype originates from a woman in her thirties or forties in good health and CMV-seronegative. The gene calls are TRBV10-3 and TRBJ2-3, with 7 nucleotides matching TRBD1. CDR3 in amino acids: CAISESYRGSGADTQYF. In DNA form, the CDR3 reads TGTGCCATCAGTGAGTCTTACAGGGGAAGTGGGGCAGATACGCAGTATTTT.